This T cell receptor beta chain appears in the sequencing data of a study of cytomegalovirus exposure and HLA in healthy donors (dated by TCRdb to the late 2010s). Broadly, across the study: An earlier analysis of about 560 of the donors reported 276 Gb of sequence data and approximately 120 million unique TCR beta sequences obtained from about 200 million T cells. High-throughput TCR immunosequencing, statistical association of individual TCRs with disease status, and machine learning were combined to predict cytomegalovirus infection status. Donor age, sex, ethnicity and CMV serostatus were compiled alongside the repertoire data. Both class I and class II loci were covered by HLA typing, at four-digit resolution. Rather than using new phenotypic data, the later analysis identified candidate immune exposures from TCR beta sequences and from how often those sequences occurred across donors. To decide whether each TCR beta V gene segment behaved as functional or pseudogenic, an earlier analysis of 587 of the donors relied on high-throughput TCR beta sequencing. Genome-wide SNP genotypes for about three fifths of the roughly 670 donors were used in a later genetic analysis, which treated that subset as a discovery cohort. The study aimed to test whether signatures of past pathogen exposure could be identified by cataloging public T cell receptors. Typing coverage differed by locus: A, B, C, DRB1 and DQB1 were typed in roughly 620-640 donors, DQA1 in approximately 520, DPA1 in 600 to 610, and DPB1 in roughly 450. All discovery cohort repertoires had been generated using a single sequencing platform. Of the 398 genotyped donors, less than 85% were placed in the genetic ancestry cluster associated with self-reported Caucasian donors. Approximately 310 gigabases of sequencing data and around 80 million unique TCR sequences made up an early release that covered 500 to 650 HLA-typed donors. On average, roughly 200,000 unique TCR beta nucleotide sequences were sequenced per donor among 300 to 500 genotyped donors of the cohort, with roughly 18% of those sequences being non-productive. A later analysis re-examined previously published TCR beta repertoires from 610 or so donors and added high-resolution HLA genotyping to investigate patterns of TCR occurrence. The study used immunosequencing to profile the T cell repertoires of around 600 subjects and linked those repertoires to cytomegalovirus serostatus. In addition to the first cohort of 666 subjects, a separate validation cohort of around 110 different subjects was used. Four to six DR-DQ haplotypes were handled as single units for association and clustering, since linkage in the cohort was strong.

Worth noting for this clone: Its antigen is still unknown. No base-level quality is on record; no much larger clone is a single base apart.

The method was the immunoSEQ multiplex PCR assay. A mixture of 60 forward primers for TCR Vbeta segments and 13 reverse primers for TCR Jbeta segments was used in the multiplex PCR. The CDR3 region of rearranged TCR beta genes was amplified from genomic DNA with a multiplex PCR assay. Amplified TCR beta libraries were sequenced as 87-base-pair reads on the Illumina HiSeq System. As for the original processing: Across the 500 to 750 repertoires, a later analysis counted tens of millions of unique TCR beta chains, approximately 12 million of which were shared by at least two donors. Raw reads were error-corrected and collapsed into unique sequences by a nearest-neighbor algorithm in which closely related sequences were merged to remove PCR and sequencing errors. To assign V, D and J gene segments, CDR3 sequences were aligned to IMGT reference sequences. For a sequence to be retained, at least a six-nucleotide match to both a V gene segment and a J gene segment was required. A rearrangement was called productive if the CDR3 had no stop codons and remained in frame with V and J, and every other rearrangement was called non-productive. Following IMGT convention, CDR3 was defined as the stretch from the second conserved V-encoded cysteine up to the conserved J-encoded phenylalanine. In an earlier analysis of approximately 590 of the donors, sequences lacking an unambiguous match to a single V gene segment were excluded. An earlier analysis of several hundred of the donors classified V segments as functional when productive rearrangements were above 56.7% and as segregating when the standard deviation between donors was above 5%. To diagnose cytomegalovirus status from the catalog of TCR beta chain sequences, a statistical classification framework was built. In a later analysis, V and J genes were assigned by comparing TCR nucleotide sequences against IMGT/GENE-DB human TR gene sequences. In a later analysis, CDR3 sequences and most-parsimonious VDJ recombination scenarios were assigned using the TCRdist pipeline. In a later analysis, each TCR beta chain was defined by its CDR3 amino acid sequence together with its V-gene family, and reads without a unique V-gene family were excluded. In a later analysis, nearly 600 highly shared, low-generation-probability nucleotide sequences were removed to address suspected cross-contamination and a sequencing artifact. In a later analysis, a clonal expansion index for each public chain was calculated from normalized within-repertoire ranks of inferred template counts. In a later analysis, generation probabilities were computed with a VDJ recombination model fitted to out-of-frame rearrangements, and the resulting probabilities were checked against IGoR. A later analysis scored TCR-TCR, TCR-HLA and TCR-CMV co-occurrence with hypergeometric tests, applying a repertoire-size bias correction to TCR pairs. False discovery rates were estimated in a later analysis by permuting HLA or CMV assignments 20 times. In a later analysis, co-occurring TCRs were grouped using DBSCAN, with TCRdist sequence similarity added in when clustering inside HLA-allele-positive subsets. For co-occurrence clustering, repertoires with fewer than 30,000 or more than 120,000 public chains were excluded, along with five or six repertoires with anomalous nucleotide sharing. TCRdb limited this immuneACCESS table to in-frame rearrangements with V and J called. A share of clones is missing; checked studies link under half to unresolved V genes, and the rest is unexplained. The DNA was the basis for D and trimming; V, J and clone size are from that table. The sample table contains about 120,000 clones; only one count was recorded for 80% of them. Approximately 1.2% of the sample lies in the top ten.

The cohort consisted of more than 650 healthy bone marrow donors. At the time of sampling, all cohort members were nominally healthy, though unrecorded immune exposures were likely present. The donor tested CMV seronegative, placing the donor among the approximately 360 seronegative members of the cohort. A peripheral blood sample was collected from each donor, and TCR beta sequencing was performed on peripheral blood mononuclear cells. Genomic DNA extraction from the blood cell samples was performed with the Qiagen DNeasy Blood Extraction Kit. Here is what the overall study found, with its caveats: Across donors, most TCR sequences were observed very rarely, whereas some public TCRs were present in many individuals. According to a later analysis, most CMV-associated TCR beta chains appeared to be HLA-restricted, and the HLA associations seemed to be driven largely by CMV exposure. In a later analysis, HLA-associated TCR beta chains showed more clonal expansion and lower generation probabilities than non-associated chains that were equally common. The authors suggested that the approach could potentially be extended to other disease states and immunological phenotypes. When HLA alleles, especially DR and DQ, strongly co-occurred, TCR associations were difficult to assign to individual alleles. A further reported finding was that TCR beta sequences accurately predicted the HLA-A and HLA-B alleles for most subjects in the first cohort. In a later analysis, TCR association rates were found to vary across HLA loci, with the most associated TCRs seen for DRB1 alleles and the fewest for HLA-C alleles. Specific HLA alleles were associated with 16,951 TCR beta sequences at a false discovery rate of 0.05 in a later analysis. Presence/absence analyses assumed roughly uniform sequencing depth across donors, an assumption that may not hold. HLA typing was unavailable for some donors at each locus, so association tests used only the typed subset. The classifier was reported to diagnose cytomegalovirus status with high specificity and sensitivity in both the original cohort and the validation cohort. In a later analysis, several top co-occurrence clusters were reported to appear linked to parvovirus B19, influenza, CMV and Epstein-Barr virus. Linkage disequilibrium might explain the correlated functional status among segregating V segments, but an unknown experimental factor could not be ruled out. In vitro tests confirmed that a few of the cytomegalovirus-associated TCR beta chains recognize cytomegalovirus antigens. Compared with the approximately 710-donor mean, donors in an Asian-associated ancestry cluster had fewer N-insertions in productive TCRs, according to a later genetic analysis. In this cohort, only TCR beta chains were sequenced, and detectable features were limited by the absence of alpha or paired-chain data. A cluster of highly shared sequence variants was judged likely to represent a technical artifact of the sequencing pipeline. The earlier analysis of a few hundred of the donors excluded seventeen rarely observed V segments, including chromosome 9 orphons, because counts were too low. A total of 164 TCR beta chains were listed by the study as associated with cytomegalovirus. A later genetic analysis associated a missense DCLRE1C variant with V-gene and J-gene trimming of TCR beta chains, and an independent cohort replicated the association. For the cohort, immune exposure information was limited to CMV serostatus. An earlier analysis of some 590 of the donors showed that most TCR beta V segments appeared in productive rearrangements either about 87% or about 30% of the time, which broadly matched IMGT annotations.

The specimen sequenced was PBMCs. This TCR derives from a female donor in good health and CMV-seronegative.

The CDR3 reads CASSSRQGNYGYTF. Here is the DNA: TGTGCCAGTAGTTCCCGCCAGGGAAATTATGGCTACACCTTC. The sequence links TRBV19 to TRBJ1-2; TRBD1 is possibly the D segment (5 matching bases). The CDR3 goes from the cysteine to the phenylalanine over 14 residues. The entry retains the CDR3 DNA only, 42 bases that are in frame from base 1. Looking up the germline V gene (reference sequence) yields CDR1 LNHDA and CDR2 SQIVND. Trimming removed 5 bases from V and 5 bases from J, leaving 15 bases between the germline ends.